The present entry profiles one T cell receptor beta chain with its context. The assay, immunoSEQ v3.0, was run at survey level. The assay was immunoSEQ multiplex PCR, and TCRdb's table has in-frame clones only and misses some. The data contain under 25,000 clones, 76% of them singletons. These data come from a study of long-term antiretroviral therapy in people with HIV. Deletions cut 0 bases from V and 0 bases from J, with 10 bases between. The CDR3 is 16 residues long. Germline lookup yields CDR1 SGHRS and CDR2 YFSETQ. The source is a man between 18 and 35 years old with HIV. The sequencing used unsorted PBMCs, collected 0.5 years before starting antiretroviral therapy. The rearrangement uses TRBV5-1 and TRBJ2-1; D remains unclear. The CDR3 loop is CASSLGGESSYNEQFF. CDR3 sequence (DNA): TGCGCCAGCAGCTTGGGAGGCGAAAGCTCCTACAATGAGCAGTTCTTC.